This entry concerns a single TCR beta chain. The germline V and J ends were trimmed by 7 bases and 5 bases, with 13 bases remaining between them. Germline V gene sequence: CDR1 MNHNY, CDR2 SVGAGI (reference sequence). The CDR3 length is 13 residues. This sample stems from a study of cytomegalovirus exposure and HLA in healthy donors. Primers: 60 Vbeta forward and 13 Jbeta reverse. Method: immunoSEQ multiplex PCR; TCRdb's copy keeps in-frame clones and lacks some. The sample yields 90,000 to 130,000 clones, about 80% seen once. The chain couples TRBV6-6 to TRBJ2-3; D is unresolved. Sequencing was performed on PBMCs. The clonotype comes from a woman in her late teens or twenties in good health and CMV-seropositive. Written as DNA, the CDR3 is TGTGCCAGCATCTACGCGGTCGGAGATACGCAGTATTTT. Its protein is CASIYAVGDTQYF.